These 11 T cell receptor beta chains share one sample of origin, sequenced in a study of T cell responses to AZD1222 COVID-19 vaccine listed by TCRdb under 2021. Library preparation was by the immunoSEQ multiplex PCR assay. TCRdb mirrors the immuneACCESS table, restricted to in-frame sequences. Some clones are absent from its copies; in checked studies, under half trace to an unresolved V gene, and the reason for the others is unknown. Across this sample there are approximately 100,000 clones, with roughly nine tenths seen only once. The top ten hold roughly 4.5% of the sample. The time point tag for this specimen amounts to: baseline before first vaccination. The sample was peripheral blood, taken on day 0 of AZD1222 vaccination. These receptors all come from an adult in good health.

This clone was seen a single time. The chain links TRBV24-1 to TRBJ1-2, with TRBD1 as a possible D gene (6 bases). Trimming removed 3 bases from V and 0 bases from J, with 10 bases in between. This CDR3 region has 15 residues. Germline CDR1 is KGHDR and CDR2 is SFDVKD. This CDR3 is CATSDRGDTNYGYTF. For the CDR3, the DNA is TGTGCCACCAGTGATCGGGGGGACACTAACTATGGCTACACCTTC.

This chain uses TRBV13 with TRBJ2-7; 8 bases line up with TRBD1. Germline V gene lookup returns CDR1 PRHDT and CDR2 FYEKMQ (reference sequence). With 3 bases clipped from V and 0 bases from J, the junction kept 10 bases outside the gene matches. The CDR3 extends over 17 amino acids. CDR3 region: CASSFTTGGRGSYEQYF. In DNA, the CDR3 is TGTGCCAGCAGCTTCACTACAGGGGGACGGGGCTCCTACGAGCAGTACTTC. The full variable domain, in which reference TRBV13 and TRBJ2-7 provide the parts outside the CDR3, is AAGVIQSPRHLIKEKRETATLKCYPIPRHDTVYWYQQGPGQDPQFLISFYEKMQSDKGSIPDRFSAQQFSDYHSELNMSSLELGDSALYFCASSFTTGGRGSYEQYFGPGTRLTVT.

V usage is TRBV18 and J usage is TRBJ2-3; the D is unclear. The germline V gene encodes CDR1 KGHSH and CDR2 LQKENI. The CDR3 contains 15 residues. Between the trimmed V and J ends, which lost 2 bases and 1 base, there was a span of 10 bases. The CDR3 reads CASSPGGTRTDTQYF. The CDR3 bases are TGTGCCAGCTCACCAGGCGGCACCCGCACAGATACGCAGTATTTT.

The CDR3 nucleotides read TGTGCCAGCAGCTTCCGGGACAGGGGGCCAGCTAATGAAAAACTGTTTTTT. Protein product: CASSFRDRGPANEKLFF. The chain combines TRBV7-9 with TRBJ1-4; 12 nucleotides agree with TRBD1. The V and J ends lost 3 bases and 3 bases, in that order; junction bases with no gene match: 5. The CDR3 contains 17 residues. CDR1 and CDR2 from the germline V gene are SEHNR and FQNEAQ (reference sequence).

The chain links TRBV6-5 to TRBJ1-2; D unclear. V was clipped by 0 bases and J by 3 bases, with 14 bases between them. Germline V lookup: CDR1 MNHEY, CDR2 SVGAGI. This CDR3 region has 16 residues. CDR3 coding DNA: TGTGCCAGCAGTTACTCCCTAGTAGGGCGCTACTATGGCTACACCTTC. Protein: CASSYSLVGRYYGYTF.

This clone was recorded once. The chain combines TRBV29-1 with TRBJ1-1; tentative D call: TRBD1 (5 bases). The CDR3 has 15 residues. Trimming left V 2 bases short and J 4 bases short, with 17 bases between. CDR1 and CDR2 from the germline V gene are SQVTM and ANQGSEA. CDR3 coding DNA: TGCAGCGTTGAAAGCAATGGGGCGTTGGGCACTGAAGCTTTCTTT. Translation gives CSVESNGALGTEAFF.

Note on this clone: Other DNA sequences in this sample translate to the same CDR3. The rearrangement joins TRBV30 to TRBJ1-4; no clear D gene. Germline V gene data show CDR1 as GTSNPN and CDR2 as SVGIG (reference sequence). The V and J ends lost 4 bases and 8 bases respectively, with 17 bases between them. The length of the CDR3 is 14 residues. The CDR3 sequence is CAWNQKGRREKLFF. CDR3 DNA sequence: TGTGCCTGGAATCAAAAGGGCCGGAGGGAAAAACTGTTTTTT.

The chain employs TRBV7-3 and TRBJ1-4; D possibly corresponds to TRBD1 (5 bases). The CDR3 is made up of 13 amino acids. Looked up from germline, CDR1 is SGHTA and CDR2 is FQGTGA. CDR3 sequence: CVDEGRGMKKLFF. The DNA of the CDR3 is TGTGTCGACGAGGGTAGGGGTATGAAAAAACTGTTTTTT.

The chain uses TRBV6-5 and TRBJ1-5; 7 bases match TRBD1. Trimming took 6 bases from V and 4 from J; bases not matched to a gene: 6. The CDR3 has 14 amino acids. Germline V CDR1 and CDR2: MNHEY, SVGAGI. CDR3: CASRDRSINQPQHF. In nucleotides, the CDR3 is TGTGCCAGCAGGGACAGGTCCATTAATCAGCCCCAGCATTTT.

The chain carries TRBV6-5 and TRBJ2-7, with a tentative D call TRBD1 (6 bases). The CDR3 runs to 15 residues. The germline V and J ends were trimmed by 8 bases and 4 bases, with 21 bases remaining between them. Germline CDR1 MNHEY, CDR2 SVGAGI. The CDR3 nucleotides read TGTGCCAGCGTCGAGGAAGGGGGTATTGGGTACGAGCAGTACTTC. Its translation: CASVEEGGIGYEQYF.

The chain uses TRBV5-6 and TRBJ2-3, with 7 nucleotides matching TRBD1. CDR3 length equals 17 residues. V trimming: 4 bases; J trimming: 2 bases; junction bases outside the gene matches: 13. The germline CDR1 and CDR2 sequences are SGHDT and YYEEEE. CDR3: CASSLPRGTANTDTQYF. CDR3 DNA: TGTGCCAGCAGCCTTCCCCGAGGGACAGCCAACACAGATACGCAGTATTTT.